This note documents a single T cell receptor (beta chain) sequence. Its antigen is as yet unknown. Generated by immunoSEQ multiplex PCR, the TCRdb table keeps only in-frame clones and is missing some. The table includes some 360,000 clones, 73% detected once. The CDR3 is 14 amino acids. The V end lost 6 bases, the J end lost 0 bases, and 12 bases lay between the germline ends. CDR1 and CDR2 (germline): SQVTM, ANQGSEA. This sample was included in a study of shared clonotypes between healthy human individuals. Study information: The study drew on two women and three men aged 18 to 49 as donors.

Study results and limitations: Non-shared clonotypes had lower generation probabilities than clonotypes shared by all four sorted-subset donors.

HIV-negative, healthy adults without recent acute infections or vaccinations were the donors. The split of CD4+ cells yielded CD45RA+ naive and CD45RA-negative memory subsets. Sequencing was carried out using memory CD4+ T cells sorted from blood. Subset indicated: CD45RA-negative fraction. The chain links TRBV29-1 to TRBJ2-1; D might be TRBD1 (6 bases). The sequence derives from a young man in good health. Here the CDR3 reads CSVQGTLSYNEQFF. The CDR3 DNA follows: TGCAGCGTACAGGGTACCCTCTCCTACAATGAGCAGTTCTTC.